These T cell receptor beta chains were read from a single sample in a study of T-cell memory formation after mild COVID-19. TCRdb ran MiXCR on the 5' RACE reads and lists one entry per CDR3 protein. The table lists about 430,000 distinct CDR3 sequences, about a sixth of them singletons. Sample: PBMCs or a T cell subset sorted from them (not recorded which). The receptors come from a man aged 18 to 30 who had mild COVID-19 (a few samples of this study predate the infection). Cell type and time point are not known. Each CDR3 is given with its conserved first and last residue.

V gene	CDR3 protein
TRBV6-5	CASSYRGFGELFF
TRBV12-3/TRBV12-4	CASSSQVMNTEAFF
TRBV7-2	CASSLAPVGHQETQYF
TRBV7-3	CASSLTGVGEETQYF
TRBV7-2	CASSLVADMQYF
TRBV7-9	CASSVGQGGVETQYF
TRBV6-5	CASHGGAGEQFF
TRBV4-3	CASSQSLAGASYEQYF
TRBV7-2	CASSPNDLTEAFF
TRBV12-3/TRBV12-4	CASSLARGMTDTQYF
TRBV7-8	CASSHFGVAEAFF
TRBV5-1	CASSLVSRDTQYF
TRBV7-8	CASSPRGDRVGQPQHF
TRBV6-6	CASSAGQGSDTGELFF
TRBV12-3/TRBV12-4	CASSGGTQPQHF
TRBV12-3/TRBV12-4	CASSPQIAHSPLHF
TRBV7-9	CASSLRGGRANVLTF
TRBV3-1	CASSNDGDSPLHF
TRBV20-1	CSASSSGVGTQYF
TRBV4-1	CASSQVDRDSPQHF
TRBV6-5	CASSYQGRQYF
TRBV6-2/TRBV6-3	CASRARGDFNYLTQYF
TRBV4-1	CASSQGRSSGNTIYF
TRBV4-3	CASSPSGVREKLFF
TRBV6-2/TRBV6-3	CASSYSYGNQPQHF
TRBV7-9	CASSSSGLYNEQFF
TRBV15	CATSRGVAGGFQETQYF
TRBV15	CATSRARVPPYNEQFF
TRBV5-8	CASSSGDRGAGELFF
TRBV6-2/TRBV6-3	CASSSNMNTEAFF
TRBV5-8	CASSAGPRGDRETQYF
TRBV7-8	CASSPGGGDEQYF
TRBV4-3	CASSLLRTSGDETQYF
TRBV6-5	CASSPGQGAGNTIYF
TRBV6-6	CASRPLREGTKNIQYF
TRBV2	CASSEGGAEGYTF
TRBV5-1	CASSATGDSEKLFF
TRBV3-1	CASSQGSPGQGYREYF
TRBV18	CASSPPGIPETQYF